The T cell receptor beta chain described here comes from a study of radiotherapy plus CTLA-4 blockade in lung cancer. Across the whole study: Patients showed objective responses in roughly 19% of cases and disease control in 31%. General observations from the study: Interferon-beta, together with early blood T cell clone dynamics, reportedly best predicted response. Clones of tumor-derived TCRs expanded in blood after radiotherapy plus ipilimumab.

Repertoires were generated with immunoSEQ multiplex PCR, while TCRdb's copy carries only in-frame clones and drops some. The sample lists 90,000 or so clones; about 90% were seen once. Enrolled patients, whose metastatic non-small-cell lung cancer was chemo-refractory, received focal radiation plus CTLA-4 blockade with ipilimumab. Points on this clone: The antigen remains undetermined.

Sequenced here: peripheral blood, sampled from a patient treated with radiotherapy plus ipilimumab. This TCR came from a human donor with non-small cell lung cancer who had a partial response to radiotherapy plus ipilimumab.

CDR3 in DNA: TGCGCCAGCAGCTTGGAGCTGAACACTGAAGCTTTCTTT. It codes for CASSLELNTEAFF. The rearrangement links TRBV5-1 to TRBJ1-1, with D uncertain. The ends were cut back, 0 bases at V and 0 bases at J, with 3 bases in the middle. The germline CDR1 and CDR2 sequences are SGHRS and YFSETQ. This CDR3 is 13 amino acids long.